These 22 T cell receptor beta chains share one sample of origin, sequenced in a study of CD8 T cells in ankylosing spondylitis. TCRdb ran MiXCR on the 5' RACE reads and lists one entry per CDR3 protein. The sample lists approximately 110,000 distinct CDR3 sequences, approximately 25% occurring once. Sample: synovial fluid, either unsorted or a sorted T cell fraction (not recorded which). The receptors were sampled from a male donor with ankylosing spondylitis.

This clonotype was counted many times. The chain combines TRBV20-1 with TRBJ2-7; 11 bases agree with TRBD2. CDR1 DFQATT and CDR2 SNEGSKA come from the germline V gene (reference sequence). This CDR3 is 14 amino acids long. V shed 3 bases and J 5 bases; nucleotides not matched to a gene: 6. Here the CDR3 DNA reads TGCAGTGCTAGTAGCGGGAGGGCCTTCGACGAGCAGTACTTC. Encoded protein: CSASSGRAFDEQYF.

There are many counts of this clonotype. The chain couples TRBV5-1 to TRBJ2-3; 11 bases match TRBD1. Germline CDR1 reads SGHRS; CDR2 reads YFSETQ. The V segment lost 3 bases and the J segment 5 bases; nucleotides outside the gene matches: 5. The CDR3 loop spans 15 amino acids. CDR3 DNA sequence: TGCGCCAGCAGCTCCGGACAGGGGGCTAGAGATACGCAGTATTTT. Its translation: CASSSGQGARDTQYF.

The V and J genes are TRBV14 and TRBJ2-7; a weak D match, TRBD1 (5 bases). V was pared by 5 bases and J by 7 bases, with 15 bases between. CDR3 size: 13 residues. Per germline, CDR1 SGHDN and CDR2 FVKESK. The CDR3 nucleotides read TGTGCCAGCAGCGCCTCAGGGTCAAGAGAGCAGTACGTC. Translated: CASSASGSREQYV.

This chain uses TRBV6-2 or TRBV6-3 with TRBJ2-1; no clear D gene. Trimming removed 5 bases at V and 0 bases at J, with 17 bases between. The CDR3 spans 17 residues. Germline V gives CDR1 MNHEY, CDR2 SVGEGT. The CDR3 region is CASSPLGRASSYNEQFF. In DNA, the CDR3 is TGTGCCAGCAGTCCTCTGGGAAGGGCCAGCTCCTACAATGAGCAGTTCTTC.

Turning to this clonotype: At one end, the junction sequence differs from germline, possibly due to a read error. V and J are TRBV3-1 and TRBJ2-5, with TRBD2 identical over 14 bases. CDR3 size: 18 residues. Germline CDR1 is LGHDT and CDR2 is YNNKEL (reference sequence). CDR3 sequence (DNA): TGTGCCGGCAGCCCGGGACTAGCGGGAGAGGGGGGCGGAGAGACCCAGTACTTC. Translated, it gives CAGSPGLAGEGGGETQYF.

The chain recombines TRBV29-1 with TRBJ2-3, with no clear D. Germline V CDR1 and CDR2: SQVTM, ANQGSEA. V was pared by 2 bases and J by 2 bases, with 14 bases between. The CDR3 spans 15 residues. CDR3 coding DNA: TGCAGCGTTGAAATCAGGCTCCCTTTCACAGATACGCAGTATTTT. It yields the protein CSVEIRLPFTDTQYF.

The table lists this clonotype with many counts. The chain employs TRBV5-6 and TRBJ2-7; no clear D gene. V lost 2 bases to trimming and J lost 8 bases, with 14 bases between them. The CDR3 runs 13 residues. Germline CDR1 SGHDT, CDR2 YYEEEE. The CDR3 loop reads CASSFGRTEKQYV. The CDR3 DNA sequence: TGTGCCAGCAGCTTTGGACGGACGGAGAAGCAGTACGTC.

This clonotype was recorded a few times. The chain uses TRBV7-8 and TRBJ2-7; unclear D gene. The CDR3 extends over 11 amino acids. Trimming removed 5 bases from V and 4 bases from J, with 6 bases in between. Per the germline V gene, CDR1 is SGHVS and CDR2 is FQNEAQ. CDR3 DNA sequence: TGTGCCAGCAGCATGAAATACGAGCAGTACTTC. Its translation is CASSMKYEQYF.

V is TRBV11-3 and J is TRBJ2-1; D remains ambiguous. Looked up from germline, CDR1 is SGHNT and CDR2 is YENEEA. This CDR3 spans 16 amino acids. Trimming removed 1 base from V and 1 base from J, with 11 bases in between. CDR3 loop: CASSLVVAVSYNEQFF. The CDR3 DNA follows: TGTGCCAGCAGCTTAGTAGTGGCAGTTTCCTACAATGAGCAGTTCTTC.

V and J are TRBV11-2 and TRBJ2-3; 8 nucleotides align to TRBD2. CDR3 length: 15 residues. CDR1 is SGHAT and CDR2 is FQNNGV in the germline V gene. Losses at the gene ends were 7 bases for V and 5 bases for J; bases not matched to a gene: 11. The CDR3 nucleotides are TGTGCCAGCATGGGACTAGACTGGTCAGGAGATACGCAGTATTTT. Translating gives CASMGLDWSGDTQYF.

The V and J genes are TRBV30 and TRBJ2-5; TRBD2 might be the D (6 bases). V was shortened by 3 bases and J by 2 bases, with 13 bases between the two germline ends. This CDR3 spans 14 amino acids. In germline, CDR1 is GTSNPN, CDR2 SVGIG (reference sequence). CDR3 amino acids: CAWSRMRGQETQYF. CDR3 nucleotides: TGTGCCTGGAGCAGGATGCGGGGACAAGAGACCCAGTACTTC.

This clonotype has ten or more counts. J is TRBJ2-1 and V is TRBV1. TRBV1 is described as a pseudogene. The CDR3 contains 14 residues. The CDR3 DNA reads TGCACCAGCAGCCGATACCCTAGGTGCAATGAGCAGTTCTTC. This codes for CTSSRYPRCNEQFF.

The V call is TRBV3-1, the J call TRBJ2-1; D unresolved. In germline, CDR1 is LGHDT, CDR2 YNNKEL (reference sequence). V lost 0 bases to trimming and J lost 0 bases, with 6 bases between them. This CDR3 has 15 amino acids. CDR3 sequence reads: CASSQDLSSYNEQFF. CDR3 in DNA: TGTGCCAGCAGCCAAGACCTCAGCTCCTACAATGAGCAGTTCTTC.

The sample holds a few counts of this clonotype. The J gene is TRBJ2-3, the V gene TRBV10-2; D is unresolved. V lost 8 bases and J lost 1, with 16 bases in between. This CDR3 is 15 amino acids long. The germline gives CDR1 WSHSY, CDR2 SAAADI. CDR3 residues: CASHYSRPGTDTQYF. DNA of the CDR3: TGCGCCAGCCATTATTCTCGACCCGGCACAGATACGCAGTATTTT.

For this clonotype: The junction departs from germline at one end; a sequencing error may be responsible. The J gene is TRBJ2-1, the V gene TRBV30; D might be TRBD1 (5 bases). The CDR3 covers 13 residues. Germline values: CDR1 GTSNPN, CDR2 SVGIG (reference sequence). CDR3 sequence reads: CAWSVTFRDEQLF. The CDR3 bases are TGTGCCTGGAGTGTTACGTTCAGGGATGAGCAGCTCTTC.

The chain links TRBV10-3 to TRBJ1-1; D might be TRBD1 (6 bases). The V end lost 8 bases, the J end lost 1 base, and 11 bases lay between the germline ends. The length of the CDR3 is 13 residues. The germline V gene encodes CDR1 ENHRY and CDR2 SYGVKD. The CDR3 coding sequence is TGTGCCATCGGGGGGCAGGGGAACACTGAAGCTTTCTTT. Translation gives CAIGGQGNTEAFF.

This clonotype was recorded at least ten times. The CDR3 DNA reads TGTGCCAGCAGTTTAACTGCGCTTGGGGGCAATGAGCAGTTCTTC. Translating it yields CASSLTALGGNEQFF. This chain connects TRBV12-3 or TRBV12-4 to TRBJ2-1; the D call may be TRBD1 or TRBD2 (5 bases each). The CDR3 is 15 residues long. V lost 2 bases and J lost 6, with 14 bases in between.

The chain uses TRBV5-5 and TRBJ2-7; D perhaps matches TRBD1 (6 bases). Germline V gene data show CDR1 as SGHKS and CDR2 as YYEKEE (reference sequence). The CDR3 runs to 16 residues. Deletions cut 4 bases from V and 5 bases from J, with 22 bases between. The CDR3 here is CASSRFHPGQGDEQYF. The CDR3 region has the DNA TGTGCCAGCAGCCGCTTCCATCCGGGACAAGGCGACGAGCAGTACTTC.

This clonotype was detected once. The chain has TRBV2 and TRBJ2-3, with 13 bases aligning to TRBD2. V dropped 8 bases and J dropped 0; count of bases not matched to a gene: 11. Per the germline V gene, CDR1 is SNHLY and CDR2 is FYNNEI. This CDR3 is built from 18 residues. The CDR3 region is CASGRTSGSIPSTDTQYF. CDR3 DNA sequence: TGTGCCAGCGGAAGGACTAGCGGGAGTATCCCTAGCACAGATACGCAGTATTTT.

The table lists this clonotype with a few counts. The chain joins TRBV11-2 to TRBJ2-4, with D unresolved. This CDR3 comprises 15 residues. V was pared by 4 bases and J by 3 bases, with 13 bases between. Germline V gene data show CDR1 as SGHAT and CDR2 as FQNNGV. The CDR3 region is CASSSAAGIKNIQYF. The CDR3 region has the DNA TGTGCCAGCAGCTCGGCGGCTGGGATCAAAAACATTCAGTACTTC.

Only a few counts were recorded for this clonotype. The rearrangement uses TRBV7-2 and TRBJ1-2; D is unclear. This CDR3 contains 13 residues. The germline V gene encodes CDR1 SGHTA and CDR2 FQGNSA. V lost 0 bases and J 8 bases, leaving 10 bases between the germline ends. CDR3 in amino acids: CASSLAPDLGYTF. The CDR3 nucleotides read TGTGCCAGCAGCTTAGCTCCCGATCTCGGCTACACCTTC.

This clonotype appeared a few times. The rearrangement links TRBV3-1 to TRBJ1-1, with D perhaps TRBD1 (5 bases). CDR1 is LGHDT, CDR2 YNNKEL, per germline (reference sequence). The CDR3 spans 17 residues. V was shortened by 0 bases and J by 0 bases, with 14 bases between the two germline ends. CDR3 region: CASSQDWGFGLNTEAFF. DNA of the CDR3: TGTGCCAGCAGCCAAGATTGGGGGTTCGGGCTGAACACTGAAGCTTTCTTT.